This T cell receptor beta chain is from a study of beta chain features in type 1 diabetes. Study observations and caveats: The question left open here concerned HLA type influencing TCRB rearrangement. For patients, the naive, central memory and Treg TCRB repertoires appeared more alike than for healthy donors. VDJ junctions from patients with type 1 diabetes contained fewer insertions and more deletions. Moderate but significant shortening of TCRB CDR3s was recorded in all four CD4+ subsets from Type 1 diabetes patients.

Worth noting for this clone: Its matching antigen is unknown.

Expressed TCRB transcripts got sequenced, as all isolated RNA was reverse transcribed. This table comes from immunoSEQ multiplex PCR, and its TCRdb copy is limited to in-frame clones, with some not included. The profile shows 300,000 to 350,000 clones, roughly 12% of them singletons. This CDR3 region has 15 residues. J was trimmed by 8 bases and V by 6 bases; bases with no gene match: 13. The germline V gene encodes CDR1 SEHNR and CDR2 FQNEAQ (reference sequence). The authors sorted CD4+ naive, central memory, regulatory and stem cell-like memory cells via CD45RO/CCR7/CD25/CD127/CD95/CD27. The sample was naive CD4+ T cells from blood. The chain employs TRBV7-9 and TRBJ1-1; 9 bases map to TRBD1. This receptor was identified in a woman younger than 30 with type 1 diabetes. The CDR3 is CASRPHPGQGTEAFF. CDR3 bases: TGTGCCAGCAGGCCTCACCCGGGACAGGGAACCGAAGCTTTCTTT.